The clone carrying this T cell receptor beta chain was observed a few times. Its specificity is not known. Isolated RNA was reverse transcribed in full, so expressed TCRB transcripts were sequenced. Data came from immunoSEQ multiplex PCR; TCRdb stores just in-frame clones and leaves some out. The sample records hundreds of thousands of clones, 6.5% to 10% being singletons. This sample was included in a study of beta chain features in type 1 diabetes. Study-level points and caveats: VDJ junctions from patients with type 1 diabetes contained fewer insertions and more deletions.

The CDR3 length is 12 residues. The V and J ends lost 4 bases and 3 bases respectively, with 5 bases between them. Germline CDR1 is LNHDA and CDR2 is SQIVND (reference sequence). Sequencing used central memory CD4+ T cells from blood. The rearrangement links TRBV19 to TRBJ2-3; D unclear. This receptor was taken from a woman aged 18-35 years in good health. The CDR3 is CASSTRTDTQYF. For the CDR3, the DNA is TGTGCCAGTAGTACCCGTACAGATACGCAGTATTTT.